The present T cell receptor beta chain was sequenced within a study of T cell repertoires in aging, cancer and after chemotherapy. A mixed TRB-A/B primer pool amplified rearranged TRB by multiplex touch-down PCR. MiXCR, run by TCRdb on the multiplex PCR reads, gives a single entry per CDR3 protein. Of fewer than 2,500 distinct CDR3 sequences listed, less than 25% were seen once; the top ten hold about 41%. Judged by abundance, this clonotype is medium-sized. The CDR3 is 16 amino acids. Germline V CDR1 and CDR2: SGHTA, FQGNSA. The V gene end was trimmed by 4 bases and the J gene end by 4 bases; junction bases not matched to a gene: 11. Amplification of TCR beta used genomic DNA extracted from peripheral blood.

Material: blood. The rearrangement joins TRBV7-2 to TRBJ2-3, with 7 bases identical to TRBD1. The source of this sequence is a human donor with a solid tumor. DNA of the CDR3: TGTGCCAGCAGCTGGATGACAGGGCTGCCCCCAGATACGCAGTATTTT. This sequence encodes CASSWMTGLPPDTQYF.